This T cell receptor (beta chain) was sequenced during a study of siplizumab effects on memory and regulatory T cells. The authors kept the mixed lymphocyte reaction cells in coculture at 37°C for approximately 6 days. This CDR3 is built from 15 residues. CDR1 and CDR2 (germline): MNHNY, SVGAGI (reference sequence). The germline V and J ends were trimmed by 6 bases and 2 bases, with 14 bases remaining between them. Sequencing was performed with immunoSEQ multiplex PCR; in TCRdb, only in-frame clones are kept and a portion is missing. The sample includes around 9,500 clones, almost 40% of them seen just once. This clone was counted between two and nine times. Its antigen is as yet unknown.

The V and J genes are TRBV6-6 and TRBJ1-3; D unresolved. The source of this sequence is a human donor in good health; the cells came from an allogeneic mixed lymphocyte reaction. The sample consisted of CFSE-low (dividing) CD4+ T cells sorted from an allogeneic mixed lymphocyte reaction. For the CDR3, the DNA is TGTGCCAGCAGCCCAAGTCCCGTCCCTGGAAACACCATATATTTT. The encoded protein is CASSPSPVPGNTIYF.